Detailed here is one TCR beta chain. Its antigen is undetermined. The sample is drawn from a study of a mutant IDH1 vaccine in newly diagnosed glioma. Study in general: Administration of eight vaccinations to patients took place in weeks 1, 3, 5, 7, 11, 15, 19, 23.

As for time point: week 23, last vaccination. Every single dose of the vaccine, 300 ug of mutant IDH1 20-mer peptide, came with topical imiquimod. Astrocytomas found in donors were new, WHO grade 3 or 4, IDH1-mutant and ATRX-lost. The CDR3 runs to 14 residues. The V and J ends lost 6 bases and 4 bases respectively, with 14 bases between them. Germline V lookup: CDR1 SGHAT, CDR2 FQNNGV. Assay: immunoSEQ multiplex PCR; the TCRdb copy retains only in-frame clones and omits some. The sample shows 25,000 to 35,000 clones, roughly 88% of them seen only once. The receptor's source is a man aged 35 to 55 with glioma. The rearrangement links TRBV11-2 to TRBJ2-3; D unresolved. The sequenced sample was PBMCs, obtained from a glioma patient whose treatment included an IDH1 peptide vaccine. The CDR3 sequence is CASSHGFSPDTQYF. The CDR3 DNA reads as TGTGCCAGCAGTCACGGATTCTCCCCAGATACGCAGTATTTT.